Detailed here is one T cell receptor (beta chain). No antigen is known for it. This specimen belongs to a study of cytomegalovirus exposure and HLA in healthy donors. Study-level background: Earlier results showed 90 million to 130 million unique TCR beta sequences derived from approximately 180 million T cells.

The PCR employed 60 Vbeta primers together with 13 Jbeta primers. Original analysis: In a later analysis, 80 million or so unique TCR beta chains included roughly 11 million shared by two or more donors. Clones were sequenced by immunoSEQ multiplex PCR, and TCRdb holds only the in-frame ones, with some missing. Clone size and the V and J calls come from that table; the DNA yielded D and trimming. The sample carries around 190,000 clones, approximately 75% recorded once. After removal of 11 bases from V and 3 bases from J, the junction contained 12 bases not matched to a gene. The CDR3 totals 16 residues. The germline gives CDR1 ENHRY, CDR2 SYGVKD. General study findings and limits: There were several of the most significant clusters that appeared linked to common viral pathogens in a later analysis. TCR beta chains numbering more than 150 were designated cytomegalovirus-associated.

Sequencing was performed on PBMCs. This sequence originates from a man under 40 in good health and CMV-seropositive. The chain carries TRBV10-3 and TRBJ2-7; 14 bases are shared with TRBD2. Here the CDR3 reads CASTGTSGRAFYEQYF. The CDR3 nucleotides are TGTGCCTCCACCGGGACTAGCGGGAGAGCATTCTACGAGCAGTACTTC.